A single TCR beta chain is shown here with its context. Its antigen is still unknown. What the library attached to individual cDNA molecules were unique molecular identifiers. TCRdb fed the RACE reads into MiXCR, producing one record per CDR3 protein. This table has around 350,000 distinct CDR3 sequences, about 5.4% appearing once. These data come from a study of human T cells and chemical hapten exposure. Background on the study: On about 2 cm by about 2 cm of upper inner arm skin, sensitization was performed with 2% DPC. Study conclusions and caveats: Expanded TCRs produced significantly more large CDR3 similarity clusters than controls did.

Time point reported: pre-sensitization, week 0. As for treatment: therapeutic diphenylcyclopropenone sensitization with weekly scalp DPC. Blood sampling preceded each patch test application. The CDR3 spans 14 residues. From germline, CDR1 is ENHRY and CDR2 SYGVKD. V was cut by 2 bases and J by 3 bases, with 9 bases left in between. The chain uses TRBV10-3 and TRBJ2-3; tentative D call: TRBD2 (5 bases). The sequencing here drew on whole blood, taken in connection with sensitization to the hapten diphenylcyclopropenone (DPC). The source is a woman in her late teens or twenties with alopecia areata. Some clones in this sample may be carry-over from other donors' samples. The CDR3 spells CAISETLATDTQYF. Written as DNA, the CDR3 is TGTGCCATCAGTGAGACCCTAGCAACAGATACGCAGTATTTT.